This T cell receptor (beta chain) was documented in a study of OX40 agonist ivuxolimab in advanced cancers. As for the study in general: Previous treatment with anti-PD-1, anti-PD-L1 or anti-CTLA-4 therapy was allowed; 40% had received some. The study's findings and limits: Among expanded peripheral T cells, antigen specificity went undetermined. Circulating CD4+ and CD8+ T cells showed clonal expansion by week 6 at 0.1 to 3.0 mg/kg.

Assay: immunoSEQ multiplex PCR; the TCRdb copy retains only in-frame clones and omits some. This table has 55,000 to 70,000 clones, roughly 88% appearing once. The length of the CDR3 is 16 residues. V shed 0 bases and J shed 7 bases, with 18 bases lying between them. From germline, CDR1 is SGHRS and CDR2 YFSETQ. Autoimmune disease history or systemic immunosuppression was exclusionary. This clone was recorded a few times. The antigen is not known. This chain links TRBV5-1 with TRBJ2-3; weak D call: TRBD2 (6 bases). The source of this sequence is an adult with an advanced solid tumor such as melanoma, head and neck, liver or kidney cancer. The sequencing here drew on CD4+ or CD8+ T cells sorted from blood, taken in a trial of the OX40 agonist ivuxolimab. The CDR3 sequence is CASSLDGGPSSNTQYF. For the CDR3, the DNA is TGCGCCAGCAGCTTGGACGGGGGACCTTCTTCGAATACGCAGTATTTT.